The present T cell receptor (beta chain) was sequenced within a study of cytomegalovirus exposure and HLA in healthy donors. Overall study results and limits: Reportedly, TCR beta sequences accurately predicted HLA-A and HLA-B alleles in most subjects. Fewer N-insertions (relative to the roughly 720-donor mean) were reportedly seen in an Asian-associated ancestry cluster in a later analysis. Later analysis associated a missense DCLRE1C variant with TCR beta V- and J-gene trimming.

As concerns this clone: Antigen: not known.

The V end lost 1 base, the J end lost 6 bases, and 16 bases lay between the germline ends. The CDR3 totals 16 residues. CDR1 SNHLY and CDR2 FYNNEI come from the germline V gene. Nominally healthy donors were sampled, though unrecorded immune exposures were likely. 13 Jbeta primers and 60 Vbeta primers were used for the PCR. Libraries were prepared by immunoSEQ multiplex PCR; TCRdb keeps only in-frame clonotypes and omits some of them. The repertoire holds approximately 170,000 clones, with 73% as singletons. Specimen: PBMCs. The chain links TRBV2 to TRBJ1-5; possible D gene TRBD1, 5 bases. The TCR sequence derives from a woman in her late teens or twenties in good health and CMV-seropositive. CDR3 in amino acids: CASSEDWTGGGQPQHF. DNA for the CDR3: TGTGCCAGCAGTGAAGATTGGACGGGGGGGGGTCAGCCCCAGCATTTT.